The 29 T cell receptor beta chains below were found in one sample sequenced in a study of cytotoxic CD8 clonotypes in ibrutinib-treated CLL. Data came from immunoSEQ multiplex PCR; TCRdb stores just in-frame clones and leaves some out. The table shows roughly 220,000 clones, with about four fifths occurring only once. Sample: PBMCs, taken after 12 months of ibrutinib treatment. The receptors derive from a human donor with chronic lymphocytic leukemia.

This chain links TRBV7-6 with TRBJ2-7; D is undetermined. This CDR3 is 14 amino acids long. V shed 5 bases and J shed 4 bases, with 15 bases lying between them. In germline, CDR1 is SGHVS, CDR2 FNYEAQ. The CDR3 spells CASSSVGQGYEQYF. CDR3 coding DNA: TGTGCCAGCAGCAGCGTTGGGCAAGGGTACGAGCAGTACTTC.

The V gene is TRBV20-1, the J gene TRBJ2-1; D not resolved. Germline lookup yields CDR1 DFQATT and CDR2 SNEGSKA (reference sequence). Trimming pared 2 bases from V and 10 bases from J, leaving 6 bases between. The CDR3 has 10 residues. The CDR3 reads CSARIGEQFF. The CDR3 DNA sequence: TGCAGTGCTAGAATCGGCGAGCAGTTCTTC.

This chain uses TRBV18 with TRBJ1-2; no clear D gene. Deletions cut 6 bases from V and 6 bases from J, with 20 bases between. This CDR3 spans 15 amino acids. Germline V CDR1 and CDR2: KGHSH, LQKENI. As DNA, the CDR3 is TGTGCCAGCTCCGAAAGCGAGGGAATTTGGAATGGCTACACCTTC. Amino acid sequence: CASSESEGIWNGYTF.

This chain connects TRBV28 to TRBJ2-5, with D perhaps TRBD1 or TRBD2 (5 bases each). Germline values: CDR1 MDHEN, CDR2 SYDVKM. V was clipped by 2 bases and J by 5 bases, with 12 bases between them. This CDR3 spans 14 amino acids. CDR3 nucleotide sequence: TGTGCCAGCAGTTTAACACTATGGGGGGAGACCCAGTACTTC. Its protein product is CASSLTLWGETQYF.

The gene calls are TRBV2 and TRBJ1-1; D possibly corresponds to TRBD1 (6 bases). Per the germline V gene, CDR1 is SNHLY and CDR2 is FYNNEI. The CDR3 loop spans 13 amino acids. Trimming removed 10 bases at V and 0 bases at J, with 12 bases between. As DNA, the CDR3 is TGTGCCATGCCGACAGGACTGAACACTGAAGCTTTCTTT. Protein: CAMPTGLNTEAFF.

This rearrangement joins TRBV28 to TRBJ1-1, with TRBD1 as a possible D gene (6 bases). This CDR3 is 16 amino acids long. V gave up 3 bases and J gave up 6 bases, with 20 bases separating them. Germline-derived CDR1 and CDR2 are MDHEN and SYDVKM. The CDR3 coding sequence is TGTGCCAGCAGTTTTGATAGGGACACCTACGCCGCTGAAGCTTTCTTT. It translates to CASSFDRDTYAAEAFF.

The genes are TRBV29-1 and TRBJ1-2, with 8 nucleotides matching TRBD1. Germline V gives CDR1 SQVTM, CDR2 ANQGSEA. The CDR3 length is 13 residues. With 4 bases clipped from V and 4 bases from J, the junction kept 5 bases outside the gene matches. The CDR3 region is CSVGTGSGYGYTF. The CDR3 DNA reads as TGCAGCGTTGGGACAGGGAGCGGCTATGGCTACACCTTC.

The chain's CDR3 is CASSLVGSAWGNTEAFF. CDR3 nucleotides: TGCGCCAGCAGCTTGGTTGGATCGGCATGGGGGAACACTGAAGCTTTCTTT. The V gene is TRBV5-1, the J gene TRBJ1-1; D not certain. Looked up from germline, CDR1 is SGHRS and CDR2 is YFSETQ. The CDR3 consists of 17 residues. Trimming cost V 0 bases and J 1 base, with 16 bases left between them.

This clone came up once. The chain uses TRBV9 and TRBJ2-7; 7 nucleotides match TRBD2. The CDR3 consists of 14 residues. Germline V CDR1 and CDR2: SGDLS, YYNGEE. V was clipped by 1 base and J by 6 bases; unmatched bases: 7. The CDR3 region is CASSVQGEGVEQYF. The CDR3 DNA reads TGTGCCAGCAGCGTACAAGGGGAGGGAGTCGAGCAGTACTTC.

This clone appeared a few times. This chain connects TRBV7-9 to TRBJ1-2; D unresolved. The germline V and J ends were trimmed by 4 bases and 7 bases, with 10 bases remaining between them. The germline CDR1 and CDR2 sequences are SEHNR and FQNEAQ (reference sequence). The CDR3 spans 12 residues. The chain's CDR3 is CASSSTGVGYTF. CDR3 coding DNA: TGTGCCAGCAGCTCCACCGGGGTTGGCTACACCTTC.

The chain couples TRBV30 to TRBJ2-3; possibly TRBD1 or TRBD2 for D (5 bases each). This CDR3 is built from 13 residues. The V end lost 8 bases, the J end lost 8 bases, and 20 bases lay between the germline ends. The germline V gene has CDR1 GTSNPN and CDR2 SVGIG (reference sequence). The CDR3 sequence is CARTGKRQGTQYF. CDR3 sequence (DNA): TGTGCCCGGACGGGGAAACGGCAGGGTACGCAGTATTTT. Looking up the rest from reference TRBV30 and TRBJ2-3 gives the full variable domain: SQTIHQWPATLVQPVGSPLSLECTVEGTSNPNLYWYRQAAGRGLQLLFYSVGIGQISSEVPQNLSASRPQDRQFILSSKKLLLSDSGFYLCARTGKRQGTQYFGPGTRLTVL.

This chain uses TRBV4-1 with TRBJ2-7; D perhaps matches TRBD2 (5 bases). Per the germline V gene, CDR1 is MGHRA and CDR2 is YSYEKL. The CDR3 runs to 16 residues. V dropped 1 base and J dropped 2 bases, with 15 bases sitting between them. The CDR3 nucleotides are TGCGCCAGCAGCCAAGGTGGTGGACTTCAAACCTACGAGCAGTACTTC. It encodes CASSQGGGLQTYEQYF.

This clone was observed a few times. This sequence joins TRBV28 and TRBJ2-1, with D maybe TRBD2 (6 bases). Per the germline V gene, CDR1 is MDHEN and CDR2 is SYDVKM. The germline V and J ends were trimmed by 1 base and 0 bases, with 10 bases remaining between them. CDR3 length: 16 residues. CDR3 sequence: CASSLLETSSYNEQFF. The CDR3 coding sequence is TGTGCCAGCAGTTTATTGGAGACTAGCTCCTACAATGAGCAGTTCTTC. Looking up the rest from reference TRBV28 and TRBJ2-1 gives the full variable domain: DVKVTQSSRYLVKRTGEKVFLECVQDMDHENMFWYRQDPGLGLRLIYFSYDVKMKEKGDIPEGYSVSREKKERFSLILESASTNQTSMYLCASSLLETSSYNEQFFGPGTRLTVL.

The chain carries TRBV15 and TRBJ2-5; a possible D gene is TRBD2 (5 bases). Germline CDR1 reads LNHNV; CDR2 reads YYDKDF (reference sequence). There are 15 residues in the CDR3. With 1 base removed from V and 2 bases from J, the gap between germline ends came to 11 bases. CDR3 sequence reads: CATSRARTRQETQYF. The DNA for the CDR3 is TGTGCCACCAGCAGAGCGCGGACTCGACAAGAGACCCAGTACTTC.

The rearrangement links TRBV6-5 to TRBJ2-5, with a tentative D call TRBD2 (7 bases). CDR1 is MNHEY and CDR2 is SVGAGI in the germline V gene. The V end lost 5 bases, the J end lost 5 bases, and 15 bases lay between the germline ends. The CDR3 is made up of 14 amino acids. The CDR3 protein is CASSPLAGAETQYF. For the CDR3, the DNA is TGTGCCAGCAGTCCCCTCGCGGGGGCGGAGACCCAGTACTTC.

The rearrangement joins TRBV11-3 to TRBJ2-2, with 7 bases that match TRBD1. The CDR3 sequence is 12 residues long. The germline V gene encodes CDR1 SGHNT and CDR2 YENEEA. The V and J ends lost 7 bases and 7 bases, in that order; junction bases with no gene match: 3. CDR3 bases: TGTGCCAGCACCCAGGGGGACGGGGAGCTGTTTTTT. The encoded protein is CASTQGDGELFF.

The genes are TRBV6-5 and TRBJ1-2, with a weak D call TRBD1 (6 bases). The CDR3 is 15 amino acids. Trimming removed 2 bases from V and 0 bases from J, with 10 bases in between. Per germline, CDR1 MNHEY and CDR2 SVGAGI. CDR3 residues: CASSYNRVANYGYTF. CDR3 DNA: TGTGCCAGCAGTTACAACAGGGTAGCTAACTATGGCTACACCTTC.

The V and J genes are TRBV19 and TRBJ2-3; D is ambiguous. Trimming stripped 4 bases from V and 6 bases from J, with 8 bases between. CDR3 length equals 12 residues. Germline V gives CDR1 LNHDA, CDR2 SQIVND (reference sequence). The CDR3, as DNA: TGTGCCAGTAGTACCCCATCCGATACGCAGTATTTT. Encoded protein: CASSTPSDTQYF.

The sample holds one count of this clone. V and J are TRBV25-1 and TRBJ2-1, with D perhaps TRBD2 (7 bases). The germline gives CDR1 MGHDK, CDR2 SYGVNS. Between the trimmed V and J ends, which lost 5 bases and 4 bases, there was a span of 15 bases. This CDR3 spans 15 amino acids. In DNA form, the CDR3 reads TGTGCCAGCAGTTCATGGGGGGGGCTATACAATGAGCAGTTCTTC. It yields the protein CASSSWGGLYNEQFF.

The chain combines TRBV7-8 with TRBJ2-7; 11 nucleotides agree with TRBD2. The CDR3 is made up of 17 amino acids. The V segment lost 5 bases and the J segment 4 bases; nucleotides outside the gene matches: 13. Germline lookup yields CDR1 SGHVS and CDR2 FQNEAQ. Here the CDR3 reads CASSPAPGLADVYEQYF. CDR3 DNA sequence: TGTGCCAGCAGCCCGGCCCCGGGACTAGCGGACGTTTACGAGCAGTACTTC.

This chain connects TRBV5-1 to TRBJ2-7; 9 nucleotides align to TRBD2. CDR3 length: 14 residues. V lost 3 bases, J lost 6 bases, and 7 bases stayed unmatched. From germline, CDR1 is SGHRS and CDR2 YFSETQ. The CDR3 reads CASSYHSGRVEQYF. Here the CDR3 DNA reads TGCGCCAGCAGCTATCATAGCGGGAGAGTCGAGCAGTACTTC.

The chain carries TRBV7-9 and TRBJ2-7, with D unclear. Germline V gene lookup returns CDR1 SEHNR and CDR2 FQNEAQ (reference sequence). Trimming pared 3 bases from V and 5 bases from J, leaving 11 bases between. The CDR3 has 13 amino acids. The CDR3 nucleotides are TGTGCCAGCAGCTTCCTTACTTCCCACGAGCAGTACTTC. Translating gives CASSFLTSHEQYF.

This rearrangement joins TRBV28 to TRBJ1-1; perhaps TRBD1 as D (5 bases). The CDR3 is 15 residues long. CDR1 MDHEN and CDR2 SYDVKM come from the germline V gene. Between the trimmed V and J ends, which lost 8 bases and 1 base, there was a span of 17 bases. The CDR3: CASRQGELQNTEAFF. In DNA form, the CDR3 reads TGTGCCAGCCGTCAAGGGGAGTTACAGAACACTGAAGCTTTCTTT.

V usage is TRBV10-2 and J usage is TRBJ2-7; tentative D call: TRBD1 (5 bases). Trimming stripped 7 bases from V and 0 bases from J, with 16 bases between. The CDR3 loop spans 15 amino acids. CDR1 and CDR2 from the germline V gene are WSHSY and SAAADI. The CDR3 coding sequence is TGCGCCAGCAACGAGGTAGGGGCCGTCTCCTACGAGCAGTACTTC. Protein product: CASNEVGAVSYEQYF.

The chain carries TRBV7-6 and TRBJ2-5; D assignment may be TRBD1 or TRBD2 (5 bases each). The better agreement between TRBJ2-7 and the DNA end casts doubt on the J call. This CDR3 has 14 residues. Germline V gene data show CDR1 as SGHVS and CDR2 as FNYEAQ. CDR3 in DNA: TGTGCCAGCAGGATTACTGGGGGTGCCTACGAGCAGTACTTC. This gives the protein CASRITGGAYEQYF.

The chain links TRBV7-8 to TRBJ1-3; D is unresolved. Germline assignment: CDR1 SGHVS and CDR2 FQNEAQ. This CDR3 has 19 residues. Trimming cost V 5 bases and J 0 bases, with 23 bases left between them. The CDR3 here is CASSPREVGPSSSGNTIYF. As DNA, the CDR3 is TGTGCCAGCAGCCCCCGGGAGGTCGGACCCTCCAGCTCTGGAAACACCATATATTTT.

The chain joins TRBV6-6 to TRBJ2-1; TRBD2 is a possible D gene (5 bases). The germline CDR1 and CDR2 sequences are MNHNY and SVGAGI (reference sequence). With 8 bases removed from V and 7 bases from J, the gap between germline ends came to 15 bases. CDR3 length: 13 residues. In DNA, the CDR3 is TGTGCCAGCTCGGCTAGCTTATGGAATGAGCAGTTCTTC. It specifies CASSASLWNEQFF.

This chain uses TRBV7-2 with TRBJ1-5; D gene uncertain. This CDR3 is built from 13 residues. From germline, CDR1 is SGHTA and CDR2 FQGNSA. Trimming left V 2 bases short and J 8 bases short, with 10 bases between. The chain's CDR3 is CASSLKLGKPQHF. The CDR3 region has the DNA TGTGCCAGCAGCTTAAAGCTGGGGAAGCCCCAGCATTTT.

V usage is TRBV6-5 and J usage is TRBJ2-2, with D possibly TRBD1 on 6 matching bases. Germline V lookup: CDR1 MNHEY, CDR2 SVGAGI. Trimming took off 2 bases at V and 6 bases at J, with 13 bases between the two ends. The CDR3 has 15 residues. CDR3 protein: CASSYRLQGAGELFF. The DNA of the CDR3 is TGTGCCAGCAGTTACCGACTACAGGGCGCCGGGGAGCTGTTTTTT.